Listed here are 25 T cell receptor beta chains from one sample, sequenced in a study of human T cells and chemical hapten exposure. TCRdb analysed the RACE reads with MiXCR anew, one entry per CDR3 protein. The data contain approximately 84,000 distinct CDR3 sequences, approximately 10% of them singletons. This sample's time point: patch test 2, 6 weeks after DPC sensitization. The treatment: therapeutic diphenylcyclopropenone sensitization with weekly scalp DPC. The specimen comprised whole blood, sampled in connection with sensitization to the hapten diphenylcyclopropenone (DPC). These receptors came from a woman aged 25 to 45 with alopecia areata. Some clones in this sample may be carry-over from other donors' samples.

This chain uses TRBV6-2 or TRBV6-3 with TRBJ2-4; D is unresolved. Germline lookup yields CDR1 MNHEY and CDR2 SVGEGT. V was shortened by 2 bases and J by 7 bases, with 12 bases between the two germline ends. The length of the CDR3 is 14 residues. CDR3 nucleotides: TGTGCCAGCAGTTACAGTACCCTTAGGAACATTCAGTACTTC. It encodes CASSYSTLRNIQYF.

This clonotype was seen repeatedly, ten times or more. The rearrangement links TRBV3-1 to TRBJ1-6; no clear D. The ends were cut back, 1 base at V and 7 bases at J, with 8 bases in the middle. The CDR3 has 14 amino acids. Germline-derived CDR1 and CDR2 are LGHDT and YNNKEL (reference sequence). The CDR3 bases are TGTGCCAGCAGCCAAGTTGAACAGAATTCACCCCTCCACTTT. It yields the protein CASSQVEQNSPLHF.

This clonotype was seen ten or more times. The chain couples TRBV10-3 to TRBJ2-1; TRBD2 matches at 13 bases. CDR1 is ENHRY and CDR2 is SYGVKD in the germline V gene. The CDR3 covers 16 residues. With 5 bases clipped from V and 7 bases from J, the junction kept 8 bases outside the gene matches. The CDR3 region is CAISPLGLAGNNEQFF. CDR3 nucleotide sequence: TGTGCCATCAGTCCCCTGGGACTAGCGGGAAATAATGAGCAGTTCTTC.

This clonotype was counted at least ten times. This sequence joins TRBV5-1 and TRBJ2-3; D is unclear. The CDR3 is 15 amino acids. V shed 0 bases and J shed 2 bases, with 10 bases lying between them. Germline CDR1 is SGHRS and CDR2 is YFSETQ. The CDR3 DNA reads TGCGCCAGCAGCTTGGGGCAGCTCGACACAGATACGCAGTATTTT. Protein: CASSLGQLDTDTQYF.

The table lists this clonotype with many counts. The chain combines TRBV27 with TRBJ1-6; TRBD1 matches at 9 bases. The germline V gene has CDR1 MNHEY and CDR2 SMNVEV (reference sequence). The CDR3 has 18 amino acids. Losses at the gene ends were 8 bases for V and 0 bases for J; bases not matched to a gene: 11. CDR3 sequence: CASGNPGQGGSYNSPLHF. In DNA form, the CDR3 reads TGTGCCAGCGGGAACCCGGGACAGGGAGGCTCCTATAATTCACCCCTCCACTTT.

The J gene is TRBJ1-1, the V gene TRBV28; no firm D call. The CDR3 has 12 amino acids. Germline V gives CDR1 MDHEN, CDR2 SYDVKM. Trimming removed 7 bases from V and 1 base from J, with 7 bases in between. CDR3 nucleotide sequence: TGTGCCAGCAATCGTGCGAACACTGAAGCTTTCTTT. This encodes CASNRANTEAFF.

This clonotype was observed a handful of times. The V call is TRBV7-2, the J call TRBJ1-1, with D unclear. Deletions cut 5 bases from V and 5 bases from J, with 12 bases between. The CDR3 covers 13 residues. The V gene's germline CDR1 is SGHTA and CDR2 FQGNSA. The DNA for the CDR3 is TGTGCCAGCAGCGCATCAATTGAGACTGAAGCTTTCTTT. Protein: CASSASIETEAFF.

This clonotype was counted ten times or more. The V gene is TRBV5-6, the J gene TRBJ1-1; D is unclear. The length of the CDR3 is 15 residues. The germline V gene has CDR1 SGHDT and CDR2 YYEEEE. V was trimmed by 1 base and J by 1 base, leaving 11 bases between them. The CDR3 loop is CASSLSSRANTEAFF. CDR3 sequence (DNA): TGTGCCAGCAGCTTGTCATCCAGAGCGAACACTGAAGCTTTCTTT.

This clonotype was seen ten or more times. This chain connects TRBV2 to TRBJ1-1, with TRBD1 matching 7 bases. CDR3 length equals 17 residues. Germline CDR1 is SNHLY and CDR2 is FYNNEI. Trimming cost V 3 bases and J 4 bases; bases outside gene matches: 14. The CDR3 bases are TGTGCCAGCAGTGATGTCCTACCTATGACAGGGACCACTGAAGCTTTCTTT. Translation: CASSDVLPMTGTTEAFF.

Ten or more counts support this clonotype. The chain carries TRBV4-3 and TRBJ2-5; TRBD2 might be the D (6 bases). The CDR3 covers 15 residues. V was pared by 0 bases and J by 4 bases, with 12 bases between. Germline V CDR1 and CDR2: LGHNA, YSLEER. CDR3 loop: CASSQDVQRAETQYF. CDR3 sequence (DNA): TGCGCCAGCAGCCAAGATGTCCAGCGGGCAGAGACCCAGTACTTC.

This clonotype has at least ten counts. The chain carries TRBV20-1 and TRBJ2-1; D is uncertain. Deletions cut 3 bases from V and 0 bases from J, with 9 bases between. Germline lookup yields CDR1 DFQATT and CDR2 SNEGSKA (reference sequence). The CDR3 runs 14 residues. The CDR3 loop reads CSARIPSSYNEQFF. The DNA for the CDR3 is TGCAGTGCTAGGATACCGAGCTCCTACAATGAGCAGTTCTTC.

This clonotype was detected many times. J is TRBJ2-1 and V is TRBV28, with no clear D. CDR3 length equals 15 residues. CDR1 and CDR2 (germline): MDHEN, SYDVKM. Trimming removed 10 bases at V and 0 bases at J, with 16 bases between. CDR3 DNA sequence: TGTGCCACCGACGGCCAGCAGAGCTCCTACAATGAGCAGTTCTTC. Its protein is CATDGQQSSYNEQFF.

The J gene is TRBJ2-3, the V gene TRBV12-3 or TRBV12-4; no reliable D call. This CDR3 has 17 amino acids. V lost 5 bases, J lost 2 bases, and 20 bases lay in between. The DNA for the CDR3 is TGTGCCAGCAGTCACGTCGGCCGAAGCGAGACCACAGATACGCAGTATTTT. Translated: CASSHVGRSETTDTQYF.

This clonotype was counted only a few times. The rearrangement joins TRBV5-1 to TRBJ2-1; 10 nucleotides agree with TRBD2. Germline lookup yields CDR1 SGHRS and CDR2 YFSETQ. With V trimmed by 5 bases and J by 7 bases, 12 bases remained unmatched. This CDR3 contains 16 residues. In DNA form, the CDR3 reads TGCGCCAGCAGTTTATTCCAACTAGCGGGGACTAATGAGCAGTTCTTC. Translated: CASSLFQLAGTNEQFF. The full variable domain, rest sourced from reference TRBV5-1 and TRBJ2-1, is KAGVTQTPRYLIKTRGQQVTLSCSPISGHRSVSWYQQTPGQGLQFLFEYFSETQRNKGNFPGRFSGRQFSNSRSEMNVSTLELGDSALYLCASSLFQLAGTNEQFFGPGTRLTVL.

This clonotype has more than one count but fewer than ten. The CDR3 DNA follows: TGTGCCAGCAGCCCTCGACAGGACTCCTACGAGCAGTACTTC. It yields the protein CASSPRQDSYEQYF. The V gene is TRBV5-4, the J gene TRBJ2-7; D may be TRBD1 (6 bases). This CDR3 has 14 residues. V was pared by 4 bases and J by 0 bases, with 11 bases between. CDR1 is SGHNT, CDR2 YYREEE, per germline (reference sequence).

This clonotype was seen many times. One junction end does not reproduce the germline sequence, and a read error may be involved. The genes are TRBV12-3 or TRBV12-4 and TRBJ2-7; D is possibly TRBD2 (5 bases). The CDR3 contains 15 residues. The CDR3, as DNA: TGTGCCAGCAGCTTAGCGCCCGCGACTTCCTACGAGCAGTACTTC. Amino acid sequence: CASSLAPATSYEQYF.

In this sample, this clonotype turned up a few times. The J gene is TRBJ2-7, the V gene TRBV6-2 or TRBV6-3; 11 bases are a match to TRBD2. CDR1 is MNHEY and CDR2 is SVGEGT in the germline V gene. The CDR3 totals 16 residues. V gave up 2 bases and J gave up 5 bases; unmatched junction bases: 8. As DNA, the CDR3 is TGTGCCAGCAGTTACCACCCGGCTAGCGGGGGGAACGAGCAGTACTTC. It yields the protein CASSYHPASGGNEQYF.

Ten or more counts support this clonotype. The chain carries TRBV7-9 and TRBJ1-3; a weak D match, TRBD1 (6 bases). Germline V CDR1 and CDR2: SEHNR, FQNEAQ (reference sequence). CDR3 length: 14 residues. Trimming took off 8 bases at V and 3 bases at J, with 14 bases between the two ends. The chain's CDR3 is CASWGAGFGNTIYF. For the CDR3, the DNA is TGTGCCAGCTGGGGGGCAGGTTTTGGAAACACCATATATTTT. The full variable domain, in which reference TRBV7-9 and TRBJ1-3 provide the parts outside the CDR3, is DTGVSQNPRHKITKRGQNVTFRCDPISEHNRLYWYRQTLGQGPEFLTYFQNEAQLEKSRLLSDRFSAERPKGSFSTLEIQRTEQGDSAMYLCASWGAGFGNTIYFGEGSWLTVV.

V and J are TRBV6-5 and TRBJ1-5; 8 positions match TRBD1. V was pared by 2 bases and J by 6 bases, with 6 bases of the junction left unmatched. Germline V gene lookup returns CDR1 MNHEY and CDR2 SVGAGI. The CDR3 has 15 amino acids. CDR3 in amino acids: CASSYTRTGSQPQHF. As DNA, the CDR3 is TGTGCCAGCAGTTACACCCGGACAGGGAGTCAGCCCCAGCATTTT.

The genes are TRBV12-3 or TRBV12-4 and TRBJ1-1; perhaps TRBD1 as D (6 bases). V shed 3 bases and J shed 7 bases, with 12 bases lying between them. This CDR3 region has 13 residues. The DNA of the CDR3 is TGTGCCAGCAGTTTTGGTTTAGGGGGTGAAGCTTTCTTT. Its protein is CASSFGLGGEAFF.

In its sample, this clonotype was seen a few times. For the CDR3, the DNA is TGTGCCAGCAGAGCCACAGATACGCAGTATTTT. It is translated as CASRATDTQYF. V is TRBV6-2 or TRBV6-3 and J is TRBJ2-3, with D unclear. In germline, CDR1 is MNHEY, CDR2 SVGEGT. V was cut by 6 bases and J by 2 bases, with 3 bases left in between. The CDR3 is made up of 11 amino acids.

This clonotype showed up many times. The rearrangement joins TRBV30 to TRBJ1-5, with D uncertain. Germline values: CDR1 GTSNPN, CDR2 SVGIG (reference sequence). CDR3 length equals 13 residues. Trimming pared 2 bases from V and 3 bases from J, leaving 8 bases between. CDR3 bases: TGTGCCTGGAGTCTCAGGTCCAATCAGCCCCAGCATTTT. The encoded protein is CAWSLRSNQPQHF. Based on the CDR3 plus reference TRBV30 and TRBJ1-5, the full variable domain is SQTIHQWPATLVQPVGSPLSLECTVEGTSNPNLYWYRQAAGRGLQLLFYSVGIGQISSEVPQNLSASRPQDRQFILSSKKLLLSDSGFYLCAWSLRSNQPQHFGDGTRLSIL.

This clonotype showed up just a few times. The chain is built from TRBV7-2 and TRBJ2-1; maybe TRBD2 (5 bases). This CDR3 has 15 residues. Per the germline V gene, CDR1 is SGHTA and CDR2 is FQGNSA. V lost 5 bases and J lost 2, with 13 bases in between. The CDR3 reads CASSRATGTYNEQFF. CDR3 sequence (DNA): TGTGCCAGCAGCCGGGCGACCGGGACCTACAATGAGCAGTTCTTC.

This clonotype was observed many times. The chain uses TRBV18 and TRBJ1-4; TRBD1 might be the D (5 bases). The length of the CDR3 is 16 residues. V was pared by 6 bases and J by 7 bases, with 21 bases between. Germline lookup yields CDR1 KGHSH and CDR2 LQKENI. CDR3: CASSPRDSVGGEKLFF. The CDR3 bases are TGTGCCAGCTCCCCCCGTGACAGCGTCGGGGGTGAAAAACTGTTTTTT.

This clonotype appeared a few times. V is TRBV6-6 and J is TRBJ2-5, with TRBD1 matching 7 bases. V gave up 6 bases and J gave up 4 bases; unmatched junction bases: 5. CDR3 length: 13 residues. CDR1 and CDR2 (germline): MNHNY, SVGAGI (reference sequence). The CDR3 loop reads CASSTGVVETQYF. For the CDR3, the DNA is TGTGCCAGCAGCACAGGGGTTGTAGAGACCCAGTACTTC.